The 2 T cell receptor beta chains listed next were all sequenced from one sample in a study of T cell repertoires in cytomegalovirus infection. MiXCR, run by TCRdb on the reads, gives a single entry per CDR3 protein. The profile covers about 310,000 distinct CDR3 sequences, with roughly 16% appearing a single time and around 12% taken by the ten largest. The sequencing input was PBMCs. The receptors here all came from a human donor in good health (CMV status not recorded). Some clones in this sample may be carry-over from other donors' samples.

This clonotype was observed at least ten times. J is TRBJ1-5 and V is TRBV28; 8 bases map to TRBD1. This CDR3 region has 15 residues. Germline lookup yields CDR1 MDHEN and CDR2 SYDVKM. The V and J ends lost 1 base and 4 bases, in that order; junction bases with no gene match: 3. The CDR3 bases are TGTGCCAGCAGTTTATACGGGACAGGTAATCAGCCCCAGCATTTT. Its protein is CASSLYGTGNQPQHF.

This clonotype was seen ten or more times. The J gene is TRBJ2-5, the V gene TRBV6-2 or TRBV6-3; TRBD1 aligns across 7 bases. Germline V gives CDR1 MNHEY, CDR2 SVGEGT. The CDR3 length is 15 residues. Trimming at V came to 4 bases and at J to 0 bases, leaving 5 bases not matched to a gene. CDR3 sequence reads: CASSSKQGHQETQYF. DNA for the CDR3: TGTGCCAGCAGTTCCAAACAGGGGCACCAAGAGACCCAGTACTTC.